This T cell receptor (beta chain) appears in the sequencing data of a study of siplizumab effects on memory and regulatory T cells. Study-wide results and caveats: Only a minor fraction of alloreactive clones mapped to unstimulated subsets.

The repertoire was sequenced with immunoSEQ multiplex PCR; TCRdb's copy has only in-frame clones and lacks some. The data hold some 87,000 clones, with 90% observed a single time. This CDR3 is 17 amino acids long. V shed 1 base and J shed 6 bases, with 20 bases lying between them. Germline CDR1 reads SGHNT; CDR2 reads YENEEA. Note on this clone: What it binds is not known.

The sequence came from a human donor in good health. The chain couples TRBV11-3 to TRBJ2-3; a possible D gene is TRBD2 (7 bases). Source material: CD4+ T cells sorted from blood. The CDR3 bases are TGTGCCAGCAGCTTAGTGGGAGGGGGATGGCCGCGGGATACGCAGTATTTT. Amino acids: CASSLVGGGWPRDTQYF. The complete variable domain, with remaining parts taken from reference TRBV11-3 and TRBJ2-3, reads EAGVVQSPRYKIIEKKQPVAFWCNPISGHNTLYWYLQNLGQGPELLIRYENEEAVDDSQLPKDRFSAERLKGVDSTLKIQPAELGDSAVYLCASSLVGGGWPRDTQYFGPGTRLTVL.